This T cell receptor beta chain was documented in a study of T cells in Graves' hyperthyroidism and ophthalmopathy. Exclusion criteria comprised uncontrolled infection, other autoimmune disease, pregnancy or lactation. This clonotype was observed at least ten times. The V gene lost 2 bases and the J gene lost 5 bases, with 13 bases spanning the gap. The CDR3 totals 14 residues. Germline assignment: CDR1 SEHNR and CDR2 FQNEAQ (reference sequence). RNA transcripts gave rise to amplified TCR beta CDR3 regions. First-round RT-PCR targeting the TCR CDR3 was performed with the HTBI primer set. From the multiplex PCR reads, TCRdb called clonotypes with MiXCR, one entry per CDR3 protein. This table has roughly 740,000 distinct CDR3 sequences, about 17% appearing once.

The TCR sequence derives from a young man with Graves' hyperthyroidism. The chain links TRBV7-9 to TRBJ2-7; the D is unclear. Material for sequencing was blood. The CDR3 DNA reads TGTGCCAGCAGCTTACTAGGTCGGACCAACGAGCAGTACTTC. Translating it yields CASSLLGRTNEQYF. Drawing the rest from reference TRBV7-9 and TRBJ2-7, the complete variable domain is DTGVSQNPRHKITKRGQNVTFRCDPISEHNRLYWYRQTLGQGPEFLTYFQNEAQLEKSRLLSDRFSAERPKGSFSTLEIQRTEQGDSAMYLCASSLLGRTNEQYFGPGTRLTVT.